These 21 T cell receptor beta chains came from one sample sequenced in a study of CD8 T cells in Susac syndrome (dated by TCRdb to about 2019). Library generation was performed with the immunoSEQ multiplex PCR assay. RNA was extracted using the RNeasy kit, and roughly 0.45 to 1 microgram was reverse transcribed with random hexamers. Clones were called with MiXCR by TCRdb after fastp trimmed the public reads at Q25, and only in-frame beta chains were retained. One record per CDR3 amino acid sequence lists the most common genes and DNA. The sample contains a few hundred thousand distinct CDR3 sequences, about 95% of them found a single time. The top ten clones comprise 0.095% of the sample. The specimen was CD4+ T cells from PBMCs. The receptor source for this set is a human donor with multiple sclerosis.

This sequence joins TRBV4-1 and TRBJ1-3, with D tentatively TRBD1 (5 bases). The ends were cut back, 1 base at V and 2 bases at J, with 6 bases in the middle. This CDR3 has 14 residues. Per the germline V gene, CDR1 is MGHRA and CDR2 is YSYEKL. CDR3 protein: CASSQVGAGNTIYF. CDR3 bases: TGCGCCAGCAGCCAAGTGGGGGCTGGAAACACCATATATTTT.

V is TRBV29-1 and J is TRBJ1-2; D ambiguous. The CDR3 sequence is 12 residues long. CDR1 and CDR2 (germline): SQVTM, ANQGSEA. Trimming took 4 bases from V and 2 from J, leaving 8 bases between them. This chain's CDR3 is CSVGGGNYGYTF. The DNA of the CDR3 is TGCAGCGTTGGGGGAGGCAACTATGGCTACACCTTC. The full variable domain, in which reference TRBV29-1 and TRBJ1-2 provide the parts outside the CDR3, is SAVISQKPSRDICQRGTSLTIQCQVDSQVTMMFWYRQQPGQSLTLIATANQGSEATYESGFVIDKFPISRPNLTFSTLTVSNMSPEDSSIYLCSVGGGNYGYTFGSGTRLTVV.

The V and J genes are TRBV7-2 and TRBJ2-7, with 14 bases aligning to TRBD2. Unmatched junction bases numbered 6, after V lost 4 bases and J lost 4 bases. CDR1 SGHTA and CDR2 FQGNSA come from the germline V gene. This CDR3 contains 16 residues. CDR3 loop: CASSSKTSGGAYEQYF. The CDR3 DNA reads TGTGCCAGCAGCTCGAAGACTAGCGGGGGGGCGTACGAGCAGTACTTC.

The rearrangement joins TRBV18 to TRBJ2-3, with TRBD2 matching 8 bases. The CDR3 sequence is 15 residues long. Germline lookup yields CDR1 KGHSH and CDR2 LQKENI. V lost 4 bases and J lost 4; bases outside the gene matches: 7. The CDR3 region is CASSLEREFSDTQYF. The CDR3 DNA reads TGTGCCAGCTCACTCGAGCGGGAGTTTTCAGATACGCAGTATTTT.

This chain joins TRBV12-3 or TRBV12-4 and TRBJ1-4; no clear D. Trimming pared 6 bases from V and 7 bases from J, leaving 15 bases between. The CDR3 extends over 14 amino acids. The DNA for the CDR3 is TGTGCCAGCAGCCATAAGACCTGGGGTGAAAAACTGTTTTTT. Encoded protein: CASSHKTWGEKLFF.

This chain joins TRBV9 and TRBJ2-1; D might be TRBD2 (5 bases). The CDR3 is made up of 13 amino acids. Germline CDR1 is SGDLS and CDR2 is YYNGEE. V dropped 5 bases and J dropped 5 bases, with 11 bases sitting between them. CDR3 DNA: TGTGCCAGCAGTAGCGATCCCGACAATGAGCAGTTCTTC. Translated, it gives CASSSDPDNEQFF.

V and J are TRBV6-1 and TRBJ2-1; tentative D call: TRBD1 (5 bases). This CDR3 has 16 residues. CDR1 and CDR2 (germline): MNHNS, SASEGT. The V gene lost 5 bases and the J gene lost 5 bases, with 19 bases spanning the gap. The CDR3 spells CASSPLQGMVNNEQFF. CDR3 nucleotide sequence: TGTGCCAGCAGTCCCCTGCAGGGCATGGTGAACAATGAGCAGTTCTTC.

This chain joins TRBV2 and TRBJ2-7; D is uncertain. The V end lost 6 bases, the J end lost 9 bases, and 18 bases lay between the germline ends. CDR1 is SNHLY and CDR2 is FYNNEI in the germline V gene. The CDR3 extends over 13 amino acids. The CDR3 reads CASRASPGSGQYF. CDR3 nucleotide sequence: TGTGCCAGCAGGGCATCTCCCGGCTCGGGGCAGTACTTC.

This clonotype has just one count. The chain employs TRBV3-1 and TRBJ2-3, with 10 bases that match TRBD2. CDR1 is LGHDT, CDR2 YNNKEL, per germline (reference sequence). Trimming removed 1 base from V and 4 bases from J; junction bases left unmatched: 5. This CDR3 comprises 16 residues. The CDR3 protein is CASSQARTSGPDTQYF. CDR3 nucleotides: TGTGCCAGCAGCCAAGCCCGGACTAGCGGTCCAGATACGCAGTATTTT.

The chain has TRBV4-1 and TRBJ2-1, with 10 bases matching TRBD2. Germline lookup yields CDR1 MGHRA and CDR2 YSYEKL. J lost 4 bases, V lost 3 bases, and 12 bases had no gene match. The CDR3 totals 18 residues. DNA of the CDR3: TGCGCCAGCAGCCAGATGAGGACTAGCGGCCGCGGGTACAATGAGCAGTTCTTC. Its protein product is CASSQMRTSGRGYNEQFF.

The chain couples TRBV14 to TRBJ2-1; 9 bases are a match to TRBD2. Germline CDR1 reads SGHDN; CDR2 reads FVKESK. CDR3 length: 16 amino acids. V lost 4 bases to trimming and J lost 5 bases; unmatched junction nucleotides: 9. In nucleotides, the CDR3 is TGTGCCAGCAGCCCCCTTGGCGGGGGGGCCCACAATGAGCAGTTCTTC. This gives the protein CASSPLGGGAHNEQFF.

Of note for this clonotype: A read error may produce the germline difference seen at one junction end. J is TRBJ2-7 and V is TRBV18; D is perhaps TRBD1 or TRBD2 (5 bases each). The CDR3 has 14 residues. CDR1 and CDR2 from the germline V gene are KGHSH and LQKENI. The CDR3 nucleotides read TGTGCCAGCACACCGAGGGGACCCCCCTACGAGCAGTACTTC. This codes for CASTPRGPPYEQYF.

CDR3: CSAYLNSYEQYF. CDR3 coding DNA: TGCAGCGCGTACTTAAACAGCTACGAGCAGTACTTC. This rearrangement joins TRBV29-1 to TRBJ2-7; no clear D gene. V gave up 7 bases and J gave up 3 bases, with 13 bases separating them. Germline-derived CDR1 and CDR2 are SQVTM and ANQGSEA. The CDR3 length is 12 residues.

The chain uses TRBV5-1 and TRBJ2-1, with 14 positions matching TRBD2. The junction had 8 bases not matched to a gene; V was cut back by 4 bases and J by 14 bases. Germline V lookup: CDR1 SGHRS, CDR2 YFSETQ. This CDR3 contains 14 residues. The CDR3 DNA reads TGCGCCAGCAGCCTAGGGACTAGCGGGAGTTCGGAGTTCTTC. Residues: CASSLGTSGSSEFF. Looking up the rest from reference TRBV5-1 and TRBJ2-1 gives the full variable domain: KAGVTQTPRYLIKTRGQQVTLSCSPISGHRSVSWYQQTPGQGLQFLFEYFSETQRNKGNFPGRFSGRQFSNSRSEMNVSTLELGDSALYLCASSLGTSGSSEFFGPGTRLTVL.

This CDR3 is CASSQWPRIYEQYF. The CDR3 DNA sequence: TGTGCCAGCAGCCAGTGGCCAAGAATCTACGAGCAGTACTTC. V and J are TRBV3-1 and TRBJ2-7; D unclear. Trimming pared 3 bases from V and 3 bases from J, leaving 12 bases between. Germline lookup yields CDR1 LGHDT and CDR2 YNNKEL (reference sequence). The CDR3 has 14 amino acids.

The V and J genes are TRBV6-5 and TRBJ1-6; the D gene is possibly TRBD1 (6 bases). The CDR3 consists of 15 residues. CDR1 MNHEY and CDR2 SVGAGI come from the germline V gene. V dropped 7 bases and J dropped 7 bases, with 17 bases sitting between them. In DNA, the CDR3 is TGTGCCAGCACACCGAGGTGGGGGGGCAATTCACCCCTCCACTTT. Translation: CASTPRWGGNSPLHF.

This clonotype has more than one count but fewer than ten. This chain connects TRBV2 to TRBJ1-5; TRBD1 matches at 10 bases. Trimming cost V 5 bases and J 3 bases; bases outside gene matches: 7. The CDR3 runs to 16 residues. The germline V gene encodes CDR1 SNHLY and CDR2 FYNNEI. The CDR3 DNA sequence: TGTGCCAGCAGTTTGACCGGGACAGGGGTCAATCAGCCCCAGCATTTT. This translates into CASSLTGTGVNQPQHF.

CDR3 region: CSAPRTGSTDTQYF. Here the CDR3 DNA reads TGCAGTGCTCCCCGGACAGGGAGCACAGATACGCAGTATTTT. The chain has TRBV20-1 and TRBJ2-3, with 8 bases matching TRBD1. The CDR3 spans 14 residues. Per germline, CDR1 DFQATT and CDR2 SNEGSKA (reference sequence). V lost 5 bases to trimming and J lost 0 bases; unmatched junction nucleotides: 4.

The chain employs TRBV12-3 or TRBV12-4 and TRBJ2-1, with TRBD1 matching over 7 bases. With 8 bases clipped from V and 6 bases from J, the junction kept 7 bases outside the gene matches. This CDR3 spans 13 amino acids. CDR3 sequence (DNA): TGTGCCAGCCTGGGCGGACAGGTCAATGAGCAGTTCTTC. Translating gives CASLGGQVNEQFF.

The chain has TRBV12-3 or TRBV12-4 and TRBJ2-7; D is uncertain. The CDR3 totals 14 residues. The V gene lost 6 bases and the J gene lost 6 bases, with 18 bases spanning the gap. In DNA form, the CDR3 reads TGTGCCAGCAGACAAAAACCTGAGAGCTGCGAGCAGTACTTC. Amino acids: CASRQKPESCEQYF.

The chain combines TRBV4-2 with TRBJ2-5, with 11 bases aligning to TRBD2. The CDR3 runs to 17 residues. V lost 0 bases to trimming and J lost 3 bases; unmatched junction nucleotides: 6. Germline-derived CDR1 and CDR2 are LGHNA and YNFKEQ. CDR3 DNA: TGTGCCAGCAGCCAAGATGGGCTAGCGGGAGGTGAAGAGACCCAGTACTTC. Residues: CASSQDGLAGGEETQYF.